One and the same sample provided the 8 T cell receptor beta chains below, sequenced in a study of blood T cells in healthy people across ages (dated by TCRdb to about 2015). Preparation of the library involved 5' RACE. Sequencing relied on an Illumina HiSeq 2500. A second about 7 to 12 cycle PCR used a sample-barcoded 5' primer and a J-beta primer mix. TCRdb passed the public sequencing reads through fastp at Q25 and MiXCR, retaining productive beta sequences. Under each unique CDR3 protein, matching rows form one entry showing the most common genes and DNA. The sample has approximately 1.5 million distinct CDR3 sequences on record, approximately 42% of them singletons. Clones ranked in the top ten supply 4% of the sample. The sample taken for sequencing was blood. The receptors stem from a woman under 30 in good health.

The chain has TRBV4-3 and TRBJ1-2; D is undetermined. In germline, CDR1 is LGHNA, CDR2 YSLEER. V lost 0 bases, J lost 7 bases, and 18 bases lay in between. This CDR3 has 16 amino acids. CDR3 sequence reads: CASSQDRGVPTGGYTF. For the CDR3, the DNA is TGCGCCAGCAGCCAAGATCGCGGTGTCCCTACTGGTGGCTACACCTTC.

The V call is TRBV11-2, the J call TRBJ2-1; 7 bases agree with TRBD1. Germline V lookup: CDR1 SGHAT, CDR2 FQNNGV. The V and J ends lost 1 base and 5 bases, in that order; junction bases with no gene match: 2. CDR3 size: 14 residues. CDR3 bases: TGTGCCAGCAGCTTAGTTGGGACAGACAATGAGCAGTTCTTC. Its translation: CASSLVGTDNEQFF. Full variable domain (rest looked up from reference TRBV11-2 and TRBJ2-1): EAGVAQSPRYKIIEKRQSVAFWCNPISGHATLYWYQQILGQGPKLLIQFQNNGVVDDSQLPKDRFSAERLKGVDSTLKIQPAKLEDSAVYLCASSLVGTDNEQFFGPGTRLTVL.

CDR3 DNA sequence: TGCGCCAGCAGCCAAGTCGGGGGACAGGGCCTCTCCTACGAGCAGTACTTC. Its translation: CASSQVGGQGLSYEQYF. The rearrangement links TRBV4-1 to TRBJ2-7, with 9 nucleotides matching TRBD1. The CDR3 totals 17 residues. The ends lost 1 base at V and 0 bases at J; junction bases unmatched: 7. CDR1 MGHRA and CDR2 YSYEKL come from the germline V gene.

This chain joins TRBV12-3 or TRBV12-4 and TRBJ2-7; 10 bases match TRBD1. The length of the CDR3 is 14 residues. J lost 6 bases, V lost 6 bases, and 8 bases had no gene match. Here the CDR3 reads CASSPRDRGGEQYF. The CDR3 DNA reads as TGTGCCAGCAGCCCCAGGGACAGGGGAGGCGAGCAGTACTTC.

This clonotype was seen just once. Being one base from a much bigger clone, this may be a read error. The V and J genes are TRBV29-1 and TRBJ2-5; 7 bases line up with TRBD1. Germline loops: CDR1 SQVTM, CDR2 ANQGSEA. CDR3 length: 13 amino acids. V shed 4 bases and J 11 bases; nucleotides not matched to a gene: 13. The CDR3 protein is CSVAGTAYNEQYF. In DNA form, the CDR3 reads TGCAGCGTTGCTGGGACAGCGTACAATGAGCAGTACTTC.

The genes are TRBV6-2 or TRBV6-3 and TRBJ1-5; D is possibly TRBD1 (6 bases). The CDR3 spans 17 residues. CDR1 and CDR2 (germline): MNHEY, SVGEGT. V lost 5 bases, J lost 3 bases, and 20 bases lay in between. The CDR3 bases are TGTGCCAGCAGTCGGCTATTACAGGGCCAGATCAATCAGCCCCAGCATTTT. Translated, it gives CASSRLLQGQINQPQHF.

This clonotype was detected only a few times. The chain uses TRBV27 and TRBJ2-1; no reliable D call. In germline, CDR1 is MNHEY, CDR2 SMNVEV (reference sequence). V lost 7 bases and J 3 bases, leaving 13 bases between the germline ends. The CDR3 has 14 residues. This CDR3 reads CASTQKGSYNEQFF. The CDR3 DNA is TGTGCCAGCACCCAAAAGGGCAGCTACAATGAGCAGTTCTTC.

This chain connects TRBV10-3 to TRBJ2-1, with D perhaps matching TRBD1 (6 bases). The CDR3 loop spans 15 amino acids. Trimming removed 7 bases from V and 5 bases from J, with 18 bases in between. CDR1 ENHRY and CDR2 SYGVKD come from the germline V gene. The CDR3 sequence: CAITPDRSENNEQFF. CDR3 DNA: TGTGCCATCACCCCTGACAGGTCGGAAAACAATGAGCAGTTCTTC.